This T cell receptor beta chain was sequenced for a study of shared clonotypes between healthy human individuals. V was shortened by 3 bases and J by 2 bases, with 11 bases between the two germline ends. Germline CDR1 MGHRA, CDR2 YSYEKL. This CDR3 region has 14 residues. Study-wide results and limits: Since donors were few, the genetic and exposure-history diversity represented was limited.

The method was immunoSEQ multiplex PCR; TCRdb's version includes in-frame clones alone and lacks a portion of them. Of around 2,100,000 clones in the sample, over 85% were seen once. Naive CD8 populations comprised CD45RO-negative cells positively selected for CCR7, excluding terminally differentiated effector memory CD45RA+ cells. About this clone itself: Its antigen is currently unknown. In the same sample, other DNA sequences code for this CDR3.

This sequence joins TRBV4-1 and TRBJ2-7, with D unclear. This clonotype was sampled from a man in his late teens or twenties in good health. The sample taken for sequencing was naive CD8+ T cells sorted from blood. The CDR3 protein is CASSQEPRTYEQYF. The CDR3 nucleotides are TGCGCCAGCAGCCAGGAGCCCAGGACCTACGAGCAGTACTTC.